This T cell receptor (beta chain) was captured by sequencing in a study of T cells after yellow fever vaccination. There are 13 residues in the CDR3. Germline loops: CDR1 MNHNY, CDR2 SVGAGI (reference sequence). V was cut by 8 bases and J by 7 bases, with 15 bases left in between. The authors made TCR cDNA by 5'RACE template switching, adding a universal primer site and UMIs. TCRdb called the 5' RACE reads again in MiXCR, with one record for every CDR3 protein. The sample has roughly 310,000 distinct CDR3 sequences, 8.5% to 9% seen once. This clonotype was seen a handful of times. The chain carries TRBV6-6 and TRBJ1-5; no firm D call. The sequence derives from a man between 18 and 29 years old who received the YFV17D yellow fever vaccine. The source material was PBMCs, sampled on the day of the first yellow fever vaccination. CDR3 nucleotides: TGTGCCAGCTTTGAGTGGAGAGGACAGCCCCAGCATTTT. It is translated as CASFEWRGQPQHF.